This T cell receptor beta chain was retrieved from a study of cytomegalovirus exposure and HLA in healthy donors. The study's findings and limits: Per a later analysis, HLA-associated TCR beta chains showed more clonal expansion than other, equally common TCR beta chains. A classifier reportedly called cytomegalovirus status with high sensitivity and specificity. Across HLA loci, a later analysis found differing TCR association rates, with DRB1 most and HLA-C fewest.

60 Vbeta and 13 Jbeta primers were used in PCR. Sequencing was performed with immunoSEQ multiplex PCR; in TCRdb, only in-frame clones are kept and a portion is missing. Of more than 200,000 clones listed, over 65% are singletons. A note on this clone: The antigen is unknown.

The CDR3 loop spans 15 amino acids. The germline gives CDR1 SGHVS, CDR2 FQNEAQ. Losses at the gene ends were 5 bases for V and 5 bases for J; bases not matched to a gene: 9. Sequenced material: PBMCs. This receptor was obtained from a man aged 35 to 55 in good health and CMV-seronegative. The genes are TRBV7-8 and TRBJ1-1, with 9 bases identical to TRBD1. The CDR3 region is CASSPPGTGSTEAFF. The CDR3 DNA sequence: TGTGCCAGCAGCCCCCCCGGGACAGGGTCAACTGAAGCTTTCTTT. The entire variable domain, with the rest obtained from reference TRBV7-8 and TRBJ1-1, is as follows: GAGVSQSPRYKVAKRGQDVALRCDPISGHVSLFWYQQALGQGPEFLTYFQNEAQLDKSGLPSDRFFAERPEGSVSTLKIQRTQQEDSAVYLCASSPPGTGSTEAFFGQGTRLTVV.